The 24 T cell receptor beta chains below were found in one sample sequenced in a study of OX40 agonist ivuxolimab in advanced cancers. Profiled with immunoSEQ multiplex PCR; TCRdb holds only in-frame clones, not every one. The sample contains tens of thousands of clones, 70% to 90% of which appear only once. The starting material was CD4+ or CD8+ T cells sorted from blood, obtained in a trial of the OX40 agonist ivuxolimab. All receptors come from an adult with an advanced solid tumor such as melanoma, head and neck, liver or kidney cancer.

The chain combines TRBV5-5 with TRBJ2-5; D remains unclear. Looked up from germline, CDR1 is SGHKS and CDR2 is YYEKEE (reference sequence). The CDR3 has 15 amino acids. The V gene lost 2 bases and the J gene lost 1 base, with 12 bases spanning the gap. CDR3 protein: CASSLVGPTQETQYF. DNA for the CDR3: TGTGCCAGCAGCTTAGTCGGACCGACCCAAGAGACCCAGTACTTC.

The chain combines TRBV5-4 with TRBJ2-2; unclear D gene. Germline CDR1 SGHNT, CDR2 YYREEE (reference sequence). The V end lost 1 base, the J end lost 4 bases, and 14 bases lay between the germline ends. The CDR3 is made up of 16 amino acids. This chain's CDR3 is CASSLSGRSTTGELFF. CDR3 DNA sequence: TGTGCCAGCAGCTTGTCGGGCAGGTCGACCACCGGGGAGCTGTTTTTT.

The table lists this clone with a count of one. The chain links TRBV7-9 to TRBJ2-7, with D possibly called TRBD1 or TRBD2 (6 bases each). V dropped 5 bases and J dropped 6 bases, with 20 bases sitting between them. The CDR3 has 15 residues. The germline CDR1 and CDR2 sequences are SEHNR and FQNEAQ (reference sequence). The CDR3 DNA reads TGTGCCAGCAGCCTCTCTTCGGGGGCCAGGGGCGAGCAGTACTTC. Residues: CASSLSSGARGEQYF.

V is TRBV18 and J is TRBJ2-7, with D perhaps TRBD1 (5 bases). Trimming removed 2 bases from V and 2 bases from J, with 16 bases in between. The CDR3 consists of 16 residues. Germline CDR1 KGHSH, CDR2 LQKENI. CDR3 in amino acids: CASSPFPNPRAYEQYF. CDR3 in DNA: TGTGCCAGCTCACCATTCCCCAACCCCAGGGCCTACGAGCAGTACTTC.

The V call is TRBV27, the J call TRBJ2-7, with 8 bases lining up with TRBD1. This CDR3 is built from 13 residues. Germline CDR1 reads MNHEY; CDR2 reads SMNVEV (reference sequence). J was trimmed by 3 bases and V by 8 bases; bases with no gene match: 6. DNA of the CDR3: TGTGCCAGCCGCCGGACAGGGCTCTACGAGCAGTACTTC. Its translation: CASRRTGLYEQYF.

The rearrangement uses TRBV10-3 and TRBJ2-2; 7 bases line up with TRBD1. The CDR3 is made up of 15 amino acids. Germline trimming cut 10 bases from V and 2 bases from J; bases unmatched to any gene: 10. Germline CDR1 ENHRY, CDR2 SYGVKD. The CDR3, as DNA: TGTGCCACTCGCTCCGGGACAGCTAACACCGGGGAGCTGTTTTTT. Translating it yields CATRSGTANTGELFF.

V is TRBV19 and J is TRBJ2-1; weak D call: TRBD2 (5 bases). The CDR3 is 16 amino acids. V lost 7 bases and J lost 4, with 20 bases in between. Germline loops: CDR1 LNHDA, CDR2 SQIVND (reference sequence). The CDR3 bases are TGTGCCAGTATGAGGGCTTACGGTACCTCTTACAATGAGCAGTTCTTC. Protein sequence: CASMRAYGTSYNEQFF.

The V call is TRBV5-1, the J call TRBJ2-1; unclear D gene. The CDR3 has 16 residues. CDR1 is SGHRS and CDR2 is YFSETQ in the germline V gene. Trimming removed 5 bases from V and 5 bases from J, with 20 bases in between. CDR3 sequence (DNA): TGCGCCAGCAGGATCCCGGTCCAGAACGGAAACAATGAGCAGTTCTTC. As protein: CASRIPVQNGNNEQFF.

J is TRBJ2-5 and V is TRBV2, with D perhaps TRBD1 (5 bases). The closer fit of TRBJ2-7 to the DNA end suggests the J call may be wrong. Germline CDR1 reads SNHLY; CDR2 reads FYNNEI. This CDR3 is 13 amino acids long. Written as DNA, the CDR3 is TGTGCCAGCAGGAGTGACAGAGCCTACGAGCAGTACTTC. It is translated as CASRSDRAYEQYF.

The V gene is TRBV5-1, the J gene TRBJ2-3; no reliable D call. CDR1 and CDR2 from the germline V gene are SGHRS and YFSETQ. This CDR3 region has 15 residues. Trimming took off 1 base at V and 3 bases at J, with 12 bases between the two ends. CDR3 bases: TGCGCCAGCAGCTTGCATAATACAGCAACAGATACGCAGTATTTT. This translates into CASSLHNTATDTQYF.

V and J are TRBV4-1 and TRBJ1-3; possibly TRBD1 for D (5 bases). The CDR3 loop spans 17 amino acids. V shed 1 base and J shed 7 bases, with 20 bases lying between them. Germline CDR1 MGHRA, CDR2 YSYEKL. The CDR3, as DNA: TGCGCCAGCAGCCAAGGGGGACTTGCGGGATCGGGTAACACCATATATTTT. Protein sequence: CASSQGGLAGSGNTIYF.

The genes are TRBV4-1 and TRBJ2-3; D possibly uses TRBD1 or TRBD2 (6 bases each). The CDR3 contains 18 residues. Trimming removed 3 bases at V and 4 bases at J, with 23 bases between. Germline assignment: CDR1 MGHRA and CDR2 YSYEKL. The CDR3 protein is CASSHSTAEGGTPDTQYF. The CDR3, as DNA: TGCGCCAGCAGCCATTCAACGGCGGAGGGGGGCACACCAGATACGCAGTATTTT.

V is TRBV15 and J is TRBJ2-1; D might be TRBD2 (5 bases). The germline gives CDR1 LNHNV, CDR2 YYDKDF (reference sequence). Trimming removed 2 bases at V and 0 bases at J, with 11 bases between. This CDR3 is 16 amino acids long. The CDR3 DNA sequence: TGTGCCACCAGCAGACCTCGGGGAAGCTCCTACAATGAGCAGTTCTTC. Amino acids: CATSRPRGSSYNEQFF.

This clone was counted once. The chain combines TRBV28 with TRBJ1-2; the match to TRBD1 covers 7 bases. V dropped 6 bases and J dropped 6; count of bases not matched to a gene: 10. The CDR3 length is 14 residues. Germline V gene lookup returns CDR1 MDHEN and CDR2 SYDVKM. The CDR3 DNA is TGTGCCAGCAGCCCACAGGGGCTGTGGGATGGCTACACCTTC. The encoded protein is CASSPQGLWDGYTF.

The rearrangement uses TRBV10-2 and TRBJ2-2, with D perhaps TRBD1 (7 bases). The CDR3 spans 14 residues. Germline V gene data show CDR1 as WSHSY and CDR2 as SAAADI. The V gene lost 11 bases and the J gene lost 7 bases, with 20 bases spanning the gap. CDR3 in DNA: TGCGCCGGCACGGAGGAGGGGGCTGGCGGGGAGCTGTTTTTT. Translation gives CAGTEEGAGGELFF.

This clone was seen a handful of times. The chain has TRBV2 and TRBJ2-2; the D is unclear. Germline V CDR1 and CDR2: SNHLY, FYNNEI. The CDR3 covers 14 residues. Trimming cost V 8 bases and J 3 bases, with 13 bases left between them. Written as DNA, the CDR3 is TGTGCCAGCTTAAGGGCGGCCTACACCGGGGAGCTGTTTTTT. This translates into CASLRAAYTGELFF.

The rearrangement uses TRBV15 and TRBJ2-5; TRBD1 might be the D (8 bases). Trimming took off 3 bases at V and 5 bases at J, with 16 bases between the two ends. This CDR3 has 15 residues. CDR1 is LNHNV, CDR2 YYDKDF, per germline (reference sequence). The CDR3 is CATSRSAQGGETQYF. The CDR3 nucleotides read TGTGCCACCAGCAGGTCGGCACAGGGGGGGGAGACCCAGTACTTC.

The CDR3, as DNA: TGTGCCAGCAGCTTGGGGGGACTAGCGGGAAGAGAGACCCAGTACTTC. As protein: CASSLGGLAGRETQYF. The genes are TRBV5-4 and TRBJ2-5, with TRBD2 matching over 13 bases. V lost 0 bases and J lost 4; bases outside the gene matches: 3. Germline values: CDR1 SGHNT, CDR2 YYREEE (reference sequence). This CDR3 region has 16 residues. The full variable domain, in which reference TRBV5-4 and TRBJ2-5 provide the parts outside the CDR3, is ETGVTQSPTHLIKTRGQQVTLRCSSQSGHNTVSWYQQALGQGPQFIFQYYREEENGRGNFPPRFSGLQFPNYSSELNVNALELDDSALYLCASSLGGLAGRETQYFGPGTRLLVL.

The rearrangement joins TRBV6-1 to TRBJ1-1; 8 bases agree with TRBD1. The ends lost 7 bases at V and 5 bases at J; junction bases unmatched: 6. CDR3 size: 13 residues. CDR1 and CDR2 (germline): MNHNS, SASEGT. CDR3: CASIGQGNTEAFF. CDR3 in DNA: TGTGCCAGCATTGGACAGGGAAATACTGAAGCTTTCTTT.

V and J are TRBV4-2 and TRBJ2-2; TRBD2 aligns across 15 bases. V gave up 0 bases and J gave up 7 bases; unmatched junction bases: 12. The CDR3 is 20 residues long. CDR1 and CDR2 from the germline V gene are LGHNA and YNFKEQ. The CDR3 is CASSQELGLAGGPQIGELFF. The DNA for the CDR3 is TGTGCCAGCAGCCAAGAACTTGGACTAGCGGGAGGGCCCCAAATCGGGGAGCTGTTTTTT.

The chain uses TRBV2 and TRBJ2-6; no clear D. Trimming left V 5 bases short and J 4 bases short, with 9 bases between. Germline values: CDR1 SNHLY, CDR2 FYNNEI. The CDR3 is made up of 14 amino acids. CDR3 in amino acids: CASSSGYGANVLTF. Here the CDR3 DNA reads TGTGCCAGCAGTTCAGGCTACGGGGCCAACGTCCTGACTTTC.

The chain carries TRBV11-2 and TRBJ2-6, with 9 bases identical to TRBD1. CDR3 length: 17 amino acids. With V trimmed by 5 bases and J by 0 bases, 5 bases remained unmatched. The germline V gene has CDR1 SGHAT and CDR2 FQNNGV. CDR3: CASSRTGVRSGANVLTF. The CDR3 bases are TGTGCCAGCAGCCGGACAGGGGTCCGCTCTGGGGCCAACGTCCTGACTTTC.

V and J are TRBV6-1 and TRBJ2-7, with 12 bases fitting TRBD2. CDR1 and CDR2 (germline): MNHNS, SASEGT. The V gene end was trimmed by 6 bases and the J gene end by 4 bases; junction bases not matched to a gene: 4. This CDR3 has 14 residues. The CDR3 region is CASRQTSGSYEQYF. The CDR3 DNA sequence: TGTGCCAGCAGGCAGACTAGCGGGAGTTACGAGCAGTACTTC.

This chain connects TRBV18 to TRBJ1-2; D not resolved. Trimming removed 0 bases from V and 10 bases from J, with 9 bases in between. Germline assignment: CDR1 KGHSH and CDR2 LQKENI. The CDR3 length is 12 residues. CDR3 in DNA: TGTGCCAGCTCACCACCCGTACCTCACTACACCTTC. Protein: CASSPPVPHYTF.